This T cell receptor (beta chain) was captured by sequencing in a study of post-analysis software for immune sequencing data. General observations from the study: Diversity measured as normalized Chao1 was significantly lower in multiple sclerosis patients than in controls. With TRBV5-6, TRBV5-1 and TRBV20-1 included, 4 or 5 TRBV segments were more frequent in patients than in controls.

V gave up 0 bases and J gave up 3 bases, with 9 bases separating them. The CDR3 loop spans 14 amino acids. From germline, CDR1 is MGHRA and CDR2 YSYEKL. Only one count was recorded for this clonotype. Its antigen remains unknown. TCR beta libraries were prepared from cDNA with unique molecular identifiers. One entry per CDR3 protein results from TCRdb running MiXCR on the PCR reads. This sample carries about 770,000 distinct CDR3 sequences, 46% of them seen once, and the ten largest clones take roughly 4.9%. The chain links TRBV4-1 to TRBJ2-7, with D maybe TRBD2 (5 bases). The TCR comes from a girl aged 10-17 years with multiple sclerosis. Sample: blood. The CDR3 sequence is CASSQDPGDYEQYF. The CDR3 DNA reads TGCGCCAGCAGCCAAGACCCCGGGGACTACGAGCAGTACTTC.